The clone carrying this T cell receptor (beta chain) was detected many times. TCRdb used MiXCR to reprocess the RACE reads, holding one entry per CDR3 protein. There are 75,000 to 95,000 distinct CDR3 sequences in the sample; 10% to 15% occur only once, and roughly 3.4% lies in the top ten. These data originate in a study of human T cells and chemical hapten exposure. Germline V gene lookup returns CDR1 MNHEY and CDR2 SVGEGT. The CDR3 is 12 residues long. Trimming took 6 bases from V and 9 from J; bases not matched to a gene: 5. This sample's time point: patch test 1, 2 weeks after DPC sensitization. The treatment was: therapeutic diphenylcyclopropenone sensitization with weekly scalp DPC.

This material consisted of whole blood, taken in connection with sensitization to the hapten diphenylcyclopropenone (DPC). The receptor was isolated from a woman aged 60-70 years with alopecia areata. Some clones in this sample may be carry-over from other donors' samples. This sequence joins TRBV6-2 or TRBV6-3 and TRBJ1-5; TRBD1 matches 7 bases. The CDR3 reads CASRPRGGPQHF. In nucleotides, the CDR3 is TGTGCCAGCAGGCCCAGGGGGGGGCCCCAGCATTTT.